Below, one TCR beta chain is given with its context. Its antigen is undetermined. This sample was included in a study of post-analysis software for immune sequencing data. For the study at large: Patients had relapsing-remitting, secondary progressive or progressive-relapsing multiple sclerosis; some lacked subtype. Study observations and caveats: Diversity measured as normalized Chao1 was significantly lower in multiple sclerosis patients than in controls. Among roughly five TRBV segments more frequent in patients than controls were TRBV5-6, TRBV5-1 and TRBV20-1.

The TCR beta cDNA libraries contained unique molecular identifiers. TCRdb fed the PCR reads into MiXCR, producing one record per CDR3 protein. The sample includes fewer than 850,000 distinct CDR3 sequences, 30% of them seen just once. V was clipped by 6 bases and J by 5 bases, with 14 bases between them. CDR1 PRHDT and CDR2 FYEKMQ come from the germline V gene (reference sequence). This CDR3 is built from 13 residues. Sequencing was performed on blood. This chain uses TRBV13 with TRBJ2-7; D may be TRBD1 (5 bases). The TCR sequence derives from a girl aged 5-17 years with multiple sclerosis. The CDR3 bases are TGTGCCAGCAGTCCACAGGATTCCCACGAGCAGTACTTC. Its protein is CASSPQDSHEQYF. Combining the CDR3 with reference TRBV13 and TRBJ2-7 gives the whole variable domain AAGVIQSPRHLIKEKRETATLKCYPIPRHDTVYWYQQGPGQDPQFLISFYEKMQSDKGSIPDRFSAQQFSDYHSELNMSSLELGDSALYFCASSPQDSHEQYFGPGTRLTVT.